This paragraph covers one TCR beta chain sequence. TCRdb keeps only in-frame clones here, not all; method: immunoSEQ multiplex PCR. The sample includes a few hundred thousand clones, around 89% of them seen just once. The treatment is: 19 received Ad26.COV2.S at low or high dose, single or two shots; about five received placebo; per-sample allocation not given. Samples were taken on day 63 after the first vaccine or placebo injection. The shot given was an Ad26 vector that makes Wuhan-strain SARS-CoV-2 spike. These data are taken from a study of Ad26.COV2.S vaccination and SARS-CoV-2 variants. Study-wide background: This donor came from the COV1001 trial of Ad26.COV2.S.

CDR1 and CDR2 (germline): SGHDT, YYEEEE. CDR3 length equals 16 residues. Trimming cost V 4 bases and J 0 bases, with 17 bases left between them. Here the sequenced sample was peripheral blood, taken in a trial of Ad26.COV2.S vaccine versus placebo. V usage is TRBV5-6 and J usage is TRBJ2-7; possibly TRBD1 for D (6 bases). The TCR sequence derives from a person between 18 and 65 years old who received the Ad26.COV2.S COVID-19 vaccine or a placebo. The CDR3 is CASSPPSGQYSYEQYF. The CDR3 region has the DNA TGTGCCAGCAGCCCCCCAAGTGGACAGTACTCCTACGAGCAGTACTTC.